Listed below are T cell receptor beta chains from one sample, sequenced in a study of cytomegalovirus exposure and HLA in healthy donors. Produced via immunoSEQ multiplex PCR; TCRdb's table is partial and in-frame only. The sample shows 150,000 to 200,000 clones, about 86% of them seen only once. The source material was PBMCs. The receptors come from a woman in her twenties or thirties in good health and CMV-seronegative. Both conserved end residues are part of each CDR3. The D gene is left open where the match is weak. Size is omitted from some rows. Given values are once, few, many or a class for expanded clones.

TRBV7-2	TRBJ2-1	NA	TRBD2	16	CASSLELAVRYNEQFF	TGTGCCAGCAGCTTAGAACTAGCGGTCAGATACAATGAGCAGTTCTTC
TRBV30	TRBJ1-2	NA	NA	12	CAWSVPGVGYTF	TGTGCCTGGAGTGTACCAGGGGTCGGCTACACCTTC
TRBV7-2	TRBJ2-5	NA	NA	15	CASSLTQGPQETQYF	TGTGCCAGCAGCTTAACGCAGGGGCCTCAAGAGACCCAGTACTTC
TRBV27	TRBJ2-3	NA	NA	16	CASRGTGRRGTDTQYF	TGTGCCAGCAGGGGGACGGGACGGAGGGGCACAGATACGCAGTATTTT
TRBV4-1	TRBJ2-7	NA	TRBD1	14	CASSSGTESHEQYF	TGCGCCAGCAGCTCCGGGACAGAGTCCCACGAGCAGTACTTC
TRBV2	TRBJ2-7	NA	NA	11	CASRQGGEQYF	TGTGCAAGCAGGCAGGGCGGCGAGCAGTACTTC
TRBV6-1	TRBJ1-5	NA	NA	16	CASSELRGLSNQPQHF	TGTGCCAGCAGTGAATTAAGGGGCCTAAGCAATCAACCCCAGCATTTT
TRBV11-2	TRBJ2-1	NA	TRBD2	17	CASSLGSGSGSYNEQFF	TGTGCCAGCAGCTTAGGGAGCGGGAGTGGGTCCTACAATGAGCAGTTCTTC
TRBV29-1	TRBJ1-4	once	NA	12	CSATGNGEKLFF	TGCAGCGCAACAGGGAACGGTGAAAAACTGTTTTTT
TRBV7-9	TRBJ1-1	NA	NA	10	CASSGAWAFF	TGTGCCAGCAGCGGAGCATGGGCTTTCTTT
TRBV11-2	TRBJ1-5	NA	TRBD1	17	CASSLNAGTGGNQPQHF	TGTGCCAGCAGCTTAAACGCGGGGACAGGGGGCAATCAGCCCCAGCATTTT
TRBV28	TRBJ2-7	NA	TRBD1	14	CASSPGGSSYEQYF	TGTGCCAGCAGCCCAGGGGGAAGCTCCTACGAGCAGTACTTC
TRBV25-1	TRBJ1-3	NA	NA	15	CASSVDSSSGNTIYF	TGTGCCAGCAGTGTAGACAGCAGCTCTGGAAACACCATATATTTT
TRBV19	TRBJ1-3	once	NA	16	CASSLGSGNSGNTIYF	TGTGCCAGTAGTTTAGGTAGCGGGAACTCTGGAAACACCATATATTTT
TRBV19	TRBJ2-2	NA	NA	14	CASSSGRNTGELFF	TGTGCCAGTAGTAGCGGGCGAAACACCGGGGAGCTGTTTTTT
TRBV5-1	TRBJ2-3	NA	NA	15	CASSPAGGFTDTQYF	TGCGCCAGCAGCCCCGCGGGTGGGTTCACAGATACGCAGTATTTT
TRBV19	TRBJ2-2	NA	TRBD2	17	CASKTSGAWGPTGELFF	TGTGCCAGTAAAACTAGCGGGGCCTGGGGGCCCACCGGGGAGCTGTTTTTT
TRBV29-1	TRBJ2-1	NA	NA	18	CSVEDRYLLWSSDNEQFF	TGCAGCGTTGAAGATCGTTATTTGCTTTGGAGTAGCGACAATGAGCAGTTCTTC
TRBV6-5	TRBJ2-7	NA	TRBD2	16	CASSLITGGPGHEQYF	TGTGCCAGCAGTTTGATCACGGGGGGACCCGGCCACGAGCAGTACTTC
TRBV14	TRBJ1-1	NA	TRBD1	15	CASSSGTGGNTEAFF	TGTGCCAGCAGCTCGGGAACAGGGGGGAACACTGAAGCTTTCTTT
TRBV18	TRBJ2-7	NA	TRBD2	15	CASSLLASGFYEQYF	TGTGCCAGCTCACTCCTCGCTAGCGGGTTCTACGAGCAGTACTTC
TRBV2	TRBJ2-3	NA	NA	11	CASGRTDTQYF	TGTGCCAGCGGTCGGACAGATACGCAGTATTTT
TRBV5-1	TRBJ1-2	NA	NA	14	CASTLLTDNYGYTF	TGCGCCAGCACCTTACTGACAGATAACTATGGCTACACCTTC
TRBV7-9	TRBJ2-7	NA	NA	13	CASSLMSTGEQYF	TGTGCCAGCAGCTTAATGTCAACGGGAGAGCAGTACTTC
TRBV7-6	TRBJ2-7	few	TRBD2	17	CASSRVLAGGSGYEQYF	TGTGCCAGCAGTCGAGTCCTAGCGGGGGGCTCTGGGTACGAGCAGTACTTC
TRBV11-2	TRBJ2-7	NA	NA	15	CASSLDIERNYEQYF	TGTGCCAGCAGCTTAGATATCGAGCGGAACTACGAGCAGTACTTC
TRBV19	TRBJ1-3	NA	TRBD1	16	CASTRAQGASGNTIYF	TGTGCCAGTACCCGGGCCCAGGGGGCCTCTGGAAACACCATATATTTT
TRBV4-3	TRBJ2-4	NA	TRBD1	14	CASSQDPGGNIQYF	TGCGCCAGCAGCCAAGATCCAGGGGGAAACATTCAGTACTTC
TRBV2	TRBJ2-3	NA	TRBD2	14	CASRVDGGLDTQYF	TGTGCCAGCAGGGTGGACGGGGGGTTGGATACGCAGTATTTT
TRBV11-2	TRBJ2-7	NA	NA	13	CASKGDWLYEQYF	TGTGCCAGTAAAGGGGACTGGCTCTACGAGCAGTACTTC
TRBV27	TRBJ1-5	once	TRBD1	15	CASSLTGTGYQPQHF	TGTGCCAGCAGTTTAACCGGGACAGGGTATCAGCCCCAGCATTTT
TRBV19	TRBJ1-2	NA	NA	14	CASSIYKGRCGYTF	TGTGCCAGTAGTATATATAAGGGGCGGTGTGGCTACACCTTC
TRBV7-2	TRBJ2-2	NA	NA	12	CASREGRGELFF	TGTGCCAGCAGGGAGGGGAGGGGGGAGCTGTTTTTT
TRBV27	TRBJ1-3	NA	NA	12	CATSDNRNTIYF	TGTGCCACTTCGGACAACCGAAACACCATATATTTT
TRBV6-5	TRBJ1-2	NA	TRBD1	15	CASSYQGAPLYGYTF	TGTGCCAGCAGTTACCAGGGGGCTCCCTTGTATGGCTACACCTTC
TRBV27	TRBJ2-7	NA	NA	15	CASSLFAGVSYEQYF	TGTGCCAGCAGTTTATTTGCAGGGGTTTCGTACGAGCAGTACTTC
TRBV19	TRBJ2-5	NA	NA	13	CASSINQQETQYF	TGTGCCAGTAGTATTAACCAGCAAGAGACCCAGTACTTC
TRBV7-2	TRBJ2-5	NA	NA	13	CASSLGQKETQYF	TGTGCCAGCAGCTTAGGGCAGAAAGAGACCCAGTACTTC
TRBV11-3	TRBJ2-6	NA	TRBD1	17	CASSPGQGSSGANGLTF	TGTGCCAGCAGCCCAGGACAGGGGAGCTCTGGGGCCAACGGCCTGACTTTC
TRBV2	TRBJ2-7	NA	TRBD2	14	CASSETSGSYEQYF	TGTGCCAGCAGTGAAACTAGCGGGAGCTACGAGCAGTACTTC
TRBV7-2	TRBJ2-7	NA	TRBD2	15	CASSSLAKSSYEQYF	TGTGCCAGCAGCTCACTAGCGAAGAGCTCCTACGAGCAGTACTTC
TRBV4-1	TRBJ2-1	NA	NA	15	CASSQTGLGYNEQFF	TGCGCCAGCAGCCAAACAGGGTTAGGCTACAATGAGCAGTTCTTC
TRBV10-3	TRBJ2-6	NA	TRBD1	15	CAISDRESGANVLTF	TGTGCCATCAGCGACAGGGAGTCTGGGGCCAACGTCCTGACTTTC
TRBV28	TRBJ1-5	NA	NA	18	CASSPGISGLWGNQPQHF	TGTGCCAGCAGTCCGGGGATATCAGGTCTATGGGGCAATCAGCCCCAGCATTTT
TRBV12-2	TRBJ2-7	NA	NA	17	CASRLEGRDRRVYEQYF	TGTGCAAGTCGCTTAGAGGGCCGGGACAGACGCGTCTACGAGCAGTACTTC
TRBV15	TRBJ1-2	NA	TRBD1	16	CATSRATGGVLSGYTF	TGTGCCACCAGCAGGGCAACAGGGGGCGTATTGTCTGGCTACACCTTC
TRBV6-6	TRBJ2-5	NA	NA	15	CASSYGGTAQETQYF	TGTGCCAGCAGTTACGGCGGGACAGCGCAAGAGACCCAGTACTTC
TRBV15	TRBJ1-2	NA	NA	14	CATSRPTASYGYTF	TGTGCCACCAGCAGGCCGACAGCGAGCTATGGCTACACCTTC